These 29 T cell receptor beta chains originate from one sample sequenced in a study of T-cell reconstitution after alpha-beta-depleted transplantation in children. Unique molecular identifiers were built into the TCRbeta library. Each CDR3 protein gets one entry after TCRdb re-called the PCR reads with MiXCR. The sample contains 500,000 or so distinct CDR3 sequences, roughly 33% of which appear only once. The material was PBMCs from the stem cell graft donor, obtained from the stem cell graft. The source of these receptors is a human donor who donated a stem cell graft to a child with aplastic anemia.

This chain joins TRBV12-3 or TRBV12-4 and TRBJ2-7; D may be TRBD1 or TRBD2 (6 bases each). CDR3 size: 14 residues. With 8 bases removed from V and 1 base from J, the gap between germline ends came to 15 bases. The chain's CDR3 is CASSMRGASYEQYF. The CDR3 DNA follows: TGTGCCAGCTCAATGAGGGGGGCGTCCTACGAGCAGTACTTC.

The chain carries TRBV10-3 and TRBJ2-7; the D gene is possibly TRBD2 (6 bases). The CDR3 has 13 residues. CDR1 and CDR2 (germline): ENHRY, SYGVKD. V lost 4 bases, J lost 10 bases, and 17 bases lay in between. CDR3 nucleotides: TGTGCCATCAGTGTAGCGGAGAGGGCCTTCCAGTACGTC. Translating gives CAISVAERAFQYV.

V and J are TRBV7-9 and TRBJ1-1; 7 nucleotides line up with TRBD1. This CDR3 contains 15 residues. The germline V gene has CDR1 SEHNR and CDR2 FQNEAQ (reference sequence). After removal of 4 bases from V and 4 bases from J, the junction contained 9 bases not matched to a gene. The CDR3 loop is CASSYRGVRGTEAFF. CDR3 coding DNA: TGTGCCAGCAGCTACAGGGGCGTGAGGGGCACTGAAGCTTTCTTT.

This chain joins TRBV7-3 and TRBJ1-3; D possibly corresponds to TRBD1 (6 bases). The length of the CDR3 is 16 residues. Looked up from germline, CDR1 is SGHTA and CDR2 is FQGTGA. The ends were cut back, 5 bases at V and 6 bases at J, with 20 bases in the middle. The CDR3 region is CASSLTGNPLENTIYF. CDR3 in DNA: TGTGCCAGCAGCCTGACAGGCAACCCTCTGGAAAACACCATATATTTT.

V gene TRBV28 combines with J gene TRBJ1-2, with unresolved D. CDR3 length equals 12 residues. Trimming took off 3 bases at V and 7 bases at J, with 9 bases between the two ends. Germline V lookup: CDR1 MDHEN, CDR2 SYDVKM. The CDR3 sequence: CASSLRFRGYTF. The CDR3 DNA reads as TGTGCCAGCAGTTTGAGGTTCCGTGGCTACACCTTC.

This clonotype came up a few times. The rearrangement links TRBV20-1 to TRBJ2-7; 7 bases match TRBD2. The CDR3 extends over 13 amino acids. The trim removed 6 bases at V and 2 bases at J, leaving 7 bases unmatched. Germline assignment: CDR1 DFQATT and CDR2 SNEGSKA (reference sequence). The CDR3 is CSARGDLAYEQYF. As DNA, the CDR3 is TGCAGTGCCCGGGGGGACCTCGCCTACGAGCAGTACTTC.

This clonotype was counted between two and nine times. The chain couples TRBV29-1 to TRBJ1-3; 7 positions agree with TRBD1. CDR3 length equals 13 residues. Losses at the gene ends were 3 bases for V and 4 bases for J; bases not matched to a gene: 3. The germline gives CDR1 SQVTM, CDR2 ANQGSEA. The CDR3 protein is CSVEGQTGNTIYF. The CDR3 DNA sequence: TGCAGCGTTGAGGGACAGACCGGAAACACCATATATTTT.

The chain is built from TRBV10-3 and TRBJ1-1, with 7 bases fitting TRBD1. CDR3 length equals 13 residues. The junction had 6 bases not matched to a gene; V was cut back by 6 bases and J by 5 bases. Germline CDR1 ENHRY, CDR2 SYGVKD. CDR3 region: CAIRSQGQTEAFF. DNA of the CDR3: TGTGCCATCAGGTCACAGGGGCAGACTGAAGCTTTCTTT.

The chain has TRBV7-2 and TRBJ2-5, with D perhaps TRBD1 (6 bases). The V gene's germline CDR1 is SGHTA and CDR2 FQGNSA. V lost 5 bases to trimming and J lost 3 bases, with 19 bases between them. The CDR3 loop spans 16 amino acids. CDR3 bases: TGTGCCAGCAGCCCAAGCCGGGACACAAGGAAAGAGACCCAGTACTTC. Translated, it gives CASSPSRDTRKETQYF.

The chain is built from TRBV28 and TRBJ1-2, with D perhaps matching TRBD1 (6 bases). V was pared by 5 bases and J by 5 bases, with 12 bases between. CDR3 length: 13 amino acids. Germline loops: CDR1 MDHEN, CDR2 SYDVKM. The CDR3 sequence: CASSRGGLYGYTF. The CDR3, as DNA: TGTGCCAGCAGTCGAGGGGGTTTGTATGGCTACACCTTC.

The rearrangement joins TRBV7-2 to TRBJ2-7; 9 bases match TRBD2. This CDR3 spans 14 amino acids. The V gene end was trimmed by 3 bases and the J gene end by 4 bases; junction bases not matched to a gene: 4. Germline lookup yields CDR1 SGHTA and CDR2 FQGNSA. CDR3: CASSFGSGRYEQYF. In nucleotides, the CDR3 is TGTGCCAGCAGCTTCGGTAGCGGGAGATACGAGCAGTACTTC.

The CDR3 DNA follows: TGTGCCAGCAGCTTTGGACAAAACTCCTACGAGCAGTACTTC. It specifies CASSFGQNSYEQYF. The chain employs TRBV7-2 and TRBJ2-7; D perhaps matches TRBD1 (5 bases). Germline V lookup: CDR1 SGHTA, CDR2 FQGNSA. Trimming shortened V by 3 bases and J by 0 bases, and 9 bases separated the two germline ends. The CDR3 covers 14 residues.

The chain links TRBV29-1 to TRBJ1-5; 7 positions agree with TRBD1. The CDR3 sequence is 15 residues long. CDR1 is SQVTM and CDR2 is ANQGSEA in the germline V gene. V shed 4 bases, J shed 4 bases, and the junction held 10 bases outside the gene matches. The CDR3 DNA follows: TGCAGCGTTGGAGGGACAGACAGCAAGAATCAGCCCCAGCATTTT. Amino acids: CSVGGTDSKNQPQHF.

The chain combines TRBV6-5 with TRBJ2-5, with a weak D call TRBD2 (5 bases). The V end lost 0 bases, the J end lost 0 bases, and 8 bases lay between the germline ends. Germline-derived CDR1 and CDR2 are MNHEY and SVGAGI. CDR3 length: 15 residues. CDR3 DNA: TGTGCCAGCAGTTACTCAGGCGGGTACCAAGAGACCCAGTACTTC. Amino acid sequence: CASSYSGGYQETQYF.

This clonotype came up many times. V and J are TRBV5-1 and TRBJ2-2; D remains ambiguous. CDR1 and CDR2 from the germline V gene are SGHRS and YFSETQ. V lost 0 bases, J lost 8 bases, and 11 bases lay in between. The CDR3 contains 14 residues. The CDR3 loop is CASSLGTLGGELFF. DNA of the CDR3: TGCGCCAGCAGCTTGGGGACCCTTGGGGGGGAGCTGTTTTTT.

J is TRBJ2-7 and V is TRBV6-5; possible D gene TRBD1, 6 bases. Germline values: CDR1 MNHEY, CDR2 SVGAGI. Between the trimmed V and J ends, which lost 0 bases and 5 bases, there was a span of 14 bases. The CDR3 sequence is 15 residues long. Here the CDR3 DNA reads TGTGCCAGCAGTTACTCCCCCCGGGACATCGACGAGCAGTACTTC. It codes for CASSYSPRDIDEQYF.

The CDR3 bases are TGTGCCAGCAGCCAATTCGGACTGGGAACAGATACGCAGTATTTT. Translated, it gives CASSQFGLGTDTQYF. This sequence joins TRBV14 and TRBJ2-3; weak D call: TRBD2 (5 bases). There are 15 residues in the CDR3. Trimming removed 2 bases at V and 3 bases at J, with 12 bases between. Germline values: CDR1 SGHDN, CDR2 FVKESK.

The V and J genes are TRBV5-1 and TRBJ1-4, with D uncertain. The ends were cut back, 1 base at V and 3 bases at J, with 10 bases in the middle. Germline CDR1 is SGHRS and CDR2 is YFSETQ. The CDR3 contains 15 residues. CDR3 loop: CASSLSGLSNEKLFF. CDR3 coding DNA: TGCGCCAGCAGCTTGAGCGGGTTATCTAATGAAAAACTGTTTTTT.

This clonotype was seen more than once but under ten times. The chain is built from TRBV12-3 or TRBV12-4 and TRBJ1-1; tentatively, D is TRBD1 (6 bases). The V and J ends lost 5 bases and 1 base respectively, with 11 bases between them. The CDR3 spans 14 residues. CDR3 in amino acids: CASSTRTANTEAFF. CDR3 nucleotides: TGTGCCAGCAGTACCAGGACAGCGAACACTGAAGCTTTCTTT.

The chain joins TRBV5-4 to TRBJ2-1; TRBD2 might be the D (6 bases). V was cut by 1 base and J by 1 base, with 12 bases left in between. CDR3 size: 16 residues. Germline CDR1 and CDR2: SGHNT and YYREEE (reference sequence). The CDR3: CASSLPGVQSYNEQFF. As DNA, the CDR3 is TGTGCCAGCAGCTTGCCGGGGGTCCAGTCCTACAATGAGCAGTTCTTC. The variable domain in full, completed from reference TRBV5-4 and TRBJ2-1, reads ETGVTQSPTHLIKTRGQQVTLRCSSQSGHNTVSWYQQALGQGPQFIFQYYREEENGRGNFPPRFSGLQFPNYSSELNVNALELDDSALYLCASSLPGVQSYNEQFFGPGTRLTVL.

This chain connects TRBV29-1 to TRBJ1-1; 7 nucleotides agree with TRBD1. From germline, CDR1 is SQVTM and CDR2 ANQGSEA. CDR3 length equals 12 residues. V dropped 5 bases and J dropped 5; count of bases not matched to a gene: 5. The DNA of the CDR3 is TGCAGCGTTCAGGGGGGCGATACTGAAGCTTTCTTT. The encoded protein is CSVQGGDTEAFF.

This clonotype occurred a few times. The J gene is TRBJ1-1, the V gene TRBV29-1; the D gene is possibly TRBD1 (5 bases). The germline V and J ends were trimmed by 2 bases and 3 bases, with 16 bases remaining between them. CDR1 is SQVTM, CDR2 ANQGSEA, per germline. CDR3 length: 15 residues. Written as DNA, the CDR3 is TGCAGCGTTGAACCCATCGAAGGGGCGTACACTGAAGCTTTCTTT. Translated, it gives CSVEPIEGAYTEAFF.

A few counts support this clonotype. This chain links TRBV4-3 with TRBJ2-5, with D possibly being TRBD2 (6 bases). Per the germline V gene, CDR1 is LGHNA and CDR2 is YSLEER. CDR3 size: 13 residues. V was shortened by 4 bases and J by 7 bases, with 13 bases between the two germline ends. This CDR3 is CASSRGRRGTQYF. DNA of the CDR3: TGCGCCAGCAGCCGCGGCAGGCGGGGGACCCAGTACTTC.

The V and J genes are TRBV12-3 or TRBV12-4 and TRBJ2-1, with TRBD2 as a possible D gene (5 bases). CDR3 length: 13 residues. V was trimmed by 5 bases and J by 9 bases, leaving 14 bases between them. In nucleotides, the CDR3 is TGTGCCAGCAGTAAAGGTACGGGGAGTGAGCAGTTCTTC. Translating it yields CASSKGTGSEQFF.

This chain uses TRBV7-2 with TRBJ1-2; 9 bases align to TRBD1. Germline CDR1 is SGHTA and CDR2 is FQGNSA. The CDR3 is 14 residues long. V lost 5 bases and J lost 4; bases outside the gene matches: 5. The CDR3 DNA reads as TGTGCCAGCAGCGGGGGACAGGGCCTCTATGGCTACACCTTC. Its protein is CASSGGQGLYGYTF.

DNA for the CDR3: TGTGCCAGCAGCTCCTTCCAGGGGGCCGGAAGAGGGACCCAGTACTTC. This translates into CASSSFQGAGRGTQYF. This chain uses TRBV7-2 with TRBJ2-5, with TRBD1 identical over 8 bases. Per the germline V gene, CDR1 is SGHTA and CDR2 is FQGNSA. The CDR3 runs 16 residues. J lost 7 bases, V lost 4 bases, and 14 bases had no gene match.

This chain connects TRBV5-1 to TRBJ2-1; 8 bases align to TRBD2. In germline, CDR1 is SGHRS, CDR2 YFSETQ. This CDR3 comprises 15 residues. Germline trimming cut 4 bases from V and 8 bases from J; bases unmatched to any gene: 11. The CDR3, as DNA: TGCGCCAGCAGCCGGGCGACTAGCGAGATGGATGAGCAGTTCTTC. This gives the protein CASSRATSEMDEQFF.

This sequence joins TRBV9 and TRBJ1-3, with D maybe TRBD1 (6 bases). Trimming removed 0 bases at V and 1 base at J, with 11 bases between. The CDR3 is 16 residues long. The germline V gene has CDR1 SGDLS and CDR2 YYNGEE. The CDR3 DNA is TGTGCCAGCAGCGTAGACGGGGGGCGATCTGGAAACACCATATATTTT. This sequence encodes CASSVDGGRSGNTIYF.

V is TRBV19 and J is TRBJ1-4, with D possibly being TRBD1 (6 bases). Trimming removed 9 bases from V and 0 bases from J, with 14 bases in between. The germline V gene encodes CDR1 LNHDA and CDR2 SQIVND (reference sequence). The CDR3 extends over 15 amino acids. The CDR3 nucleotides read TGTGCCAGCACGGGAAGGACAGCAACTAATGAAAAACTGTTTTTT. It yields the protein CASTGRTATNEKLFF.